A single sample is the source of the 22 T cell receptor beta chains below, sequenced in a study of blood T cell repertoires in COVID-19. Using immunoSEQ multiplex PCR, the repertoire was profiled, and TCRdb retains in-frame clones only, with some absent. In the table there are more than 200,000 clones, 80% to 90% of which are singletons. The material sequenced was peripheral blood. The receptors come from a man in his 60s with acute or convalescent COVID-19.

Notes on this clone: The same CDR3 also results from other DNA sequences found in this sample. This chain uses TRBV7-9 with TRBJ2-7, with D possibly being TRBD2 (6 bases). CDR3 length: 12 amino acids. The ends were cut back, 1 base at V and 5 bases at J, with 6 bases in the middle. The V gene's germline CDR1 is SEHNR and CDR2 FQNEAQ (reference sequence). The CDR3 spells CASSLGGDEQYF. CDR3 nucleotides: TGTGCCAGCAGCTTAGGCGGGGACGAGCAGTACTTC.

The V gene is TRBV4-1, the J gene TRBJ2-4; 9 positions agree with TRBD2. This CDR3 has 15 residues. V lost 1 base, J lost 8 bases, and 6 bases stayed unmatched. Germline V gives CDR1 MGHRA, CDR2 YSYEKL. The CDR3 sequence is CASSQGRGGLDIQYF. Written as DNA, the CDR3 is TGCGCCAGCAGCCAAGGGCGGGGGGGCTTGGACATTCAGTACTTC.

V gene TRBV5-4 combines with J gene TRBJ2-1; 9 nucleotides line up with TRBD2. With V trimmed by 2 bases and J by 1 base, 16 bases remained unmatched. Germline assignment: CDR1 SGHNT and CDR2 YYREEE (reference sequence). This CDR3 spans 20 amino acids. CDR3 protein: CASSFGGSGSTKGSYNEQFF. CDR3 sequence (DNA): TGTGCCAGCAGCTTCGGGGGTAGCGGGAGCACGAAGGGGTCCTACAATGAGCAGTTCTTC.

The chain joins TRBV19 to TRBJ2-7; a weak D match, TRBD1 (5 bases). CDR3 length: 14 amino acids. Trimming pared 8 bases from V and 3 bases from J, leaving 17 bases between. The V gene's germline CDR1 is LNHDA and CDR2 SQIVND (reference sequence). The DNA for the CDR3 is TGTGCCAGTTCCTATCAGGGCCAGTTCTACGAGCAGTACTTC. It is translated as CASSYQGQFYEQYF.

The chain recombines TRBV10-3 with TRBJ2-4, with TRBD2 as a possible D gene (7 bases). The CDR3 covers 15 residues. Trimming left V 8 bases short and J 6 bases short, with 20 bases between. Germline assignment: CDR1 ENHRY and CDR2 SYGVKD. Here the CDR3 reads CAIAGDEPGGNIQYF. The CDR3 region has the DNA TGTGCCATCGCAGGGGATGAGCCGGGGGGAAACATTCAGTACTTC.

The rearrangement uses TRBV28 and TRBJ1-4, with 7 bases identical to TRBD1. The CDR3 has 13 amino acids. The V segment lost 5 bases and the J segment 8 bases; nucleotides outside the gene matches: 5. The V gene's germline CDR1 is MDHEN and CDR2 SYDVKM. The CDR3 loop reads CASSLPGQEKLFF. The CDR3 DNA reads as TGTGCCAGCAGTCTTCCGGGACAGGAAAAACTGTTTTTT.

This chain links TRBV6-2 or TRBV6-3 with TRBJ2-7; 7 bases align to TRBD1. Unmatched junction bases numbered 7, after V lost 6 bases and J lost 2 bases. The CDR3 covers 14 residues. Germline V CDR1 and CDR2: MNHEY, SVGEGT. The CDR3 DNA sequence: TGTGCCAGCAGCCCCGGACAGGATCCCTACGAGCAGTACTTC. The encoded protein is CASSPGQDPYEQYF.

J is TRBJ2-1 and V is TRBV5-1; 9 bases line up with TRBD2. The V segment lost 4 bases and the J segment 2 bases; nucleotides outside the gene matches: 4. Germline CDR1 SGHRS, CDR2 YFSETQ. CDR3 length equals 15 residues. This CDR3 is CASSQTSGPYNEQFF. The CDR3 DNA reads TGCGCCAGCAGCCAGACTAGCGGTCCCTACAATGAGCAGTTCTTC.

The chain couples TRBV19 to TRBJ2-6; D is possibly TRBD1 (6 bases). The CDR3 has 19 residues. The germline V gene encodes CDR1 LNHDA and CDR2 SQIVND (reference sequence). The ends were cut back, 5 bases at V and 0 bases at J, with 20 bases in the middle. The CDR3 DNA follows: TGTGCCAGTAGTCATGAAACAGGGTCTGGGAGCTCTGGGGCCAACGTCCTGACTTTC. It codes for CASSHETGSGSSGANVLTF.

The chain is built from TRBV19 and TRBJ1-1; 7 nucleotides match TRBD1. V lost 7 bases, J lost 8 bases, and 7 bases stayed unmatched. Germline-derived CDR1 and CDR2 are LNHDA and SQIVND (reference sequence). There are 12 residues in the CDR3. The CDR3 spells CASNDRVTEAFF. Written as DNA, the CDR3 is TGTGCCAGTAACGACAGGGTAACCGAAGCTTTCTTT.

The chain has TRBV2 and TRBJ1-2; 9 nucleotides match TRBD1. With V trimmed by 6 bases and J by 5 bases, 7 bases remained unmatched. The V gene's germline CDR1 is SNHLY and CDR2 FYNNEI. CDR3 size: 14 residues. The CDR3 here is CASRGRQGGYGYTF. The CDR3, as DNA: TGTGCCAGCAGGGGAAGACAGGGGGGGTATGGCTACACCTTC.

This clone has a handful of counts. V and J are TRBV10-1 and TRBJ1-1; tentatively, D is TRBD1 (6 bases). Trimming pared 2 bases from V and 8 bases from J, leaving 15 bases between. Per the germline V gene, CDR1 is WNHNN and CDR2 is SYGVQD (reference sequence). The CDR3 covers 14 residues. The CDR3 region has the DNA TGCGCCAGCAGTGAGGTCCCTCGACAGGCGGAAGCTTTCTTT. Its translation is CASSEVPRQAEAFF.

With regard to this clone: The germline gene is not matched at one end of the junction; a read error may be the cause. This chain uses TRBV18 with TRBJ2-1, with 8 positions matching TRBD2. The CDR3 totals 16 residues. CDR1 KGHSH and CDR2 LQKENI come from the germline V gene. The CDR3 is CASSPPSSGRGNEQFF. DNA of the CDR3: TGTGCCAGCTCCCCACCCTCGAGCGGGAGAGGTAATGAGCAGTTCTTC.

This clone was counted between two and nine times. The chain has TRBV5-1 and TRBJ1-2; possible D gene TRBD1, 6 bases. V was clipped by 2 bases and J by 2 bases, with 16 bases between them. Germline CDR1 is SGHRS and CDR2 is YFSETQ. This CDR3 is built from 16 residues. The CDR3 loop reads CASSLNGRGVNYGYTF. Here the CDR3 DNA reads TGCGCCAGCAGCTTAAATGGGAGGGGGGTCAACTATGGCTACACCTTC.

The rearrangement uses TRBV3-1 (or the pseudogene TRBV3-2) and TRBJ1-1; D gene unclear. Per germline, CDR1 LGHDT and CDR2 YNNKEL (reference sequence). Trimming took 6 bases from V and 1 from J, leaving 9 bases between them. The CDR3 is 13 amino acids. The CDR3 protein is CASRSTPNTEAFF. The CDR3 nucleotides read TGTGCCAGCAGATCGACACCGAACACTGAAGCTTTCTTT.

V is TRBV18 and J is TRBJ1-2; 8 bases align to TRBD1. V trimming: 3 bases; J trimming: 6 bases; junction bases outside the gene matches: 6. This CDR3 comprises 14 residues. Germline lookup yields CDR1 KGHSH and CDR2 LQKENI. The CDR3 spells CASSPPTRGHGYTF. The CDR3 DNA follows: TGTGCCAGCTCACCCCCTACCAGGGGGCATGGCTACACCTTC.

The chain combines TRBV6-5 with TRBJ2-3; D not certain. Germline CDR1 MNHEY, CDR2 SVGAGI. V was shortened by 4 bases and J by 9 bases, with 14 bases between the two germline ends. This CDR3 has 13 amino acids. The DNA for the CDR3 is TGTGCCAGCAGTTCCATACTTCGGAGAACGCAGTATTTT. Translated, it gives CASSSILRRTQYF.

This chain links TRBV6-4 with TRBJ1-6, with TRBD1 as a possible D gene (5 bases). CDR3 length equals 17 residues. Germline lookup yields CDR1 MRHNA and CDR2 SNTAGT. V was clipped by 0 bases and J by 14 bases, with 23 bases between them. Here the CDR3 DNA reads TGTGCCAGCAGTGACTCGTATTTGACAGCCTCTAGAGATTCCCTCCACTTT. Translated: CASSDSYLTASRDSLHF.

The rearrangement uses TRBV7-3 and TRBJ2-1, with D possibly matching TRBD2 (7 bases). Germline CDR1 is SGHTA and CDR2 is FQGTGA. CDR3 length equals 16 residues. Trimming shortened V by 5 bases and J by 5 bases, and 19 bases separated the two germline ends. CDR3 region: CASSRASRGPNNEQFF. The CDR3 DNA is TGTGCCAGCAGCCGAGCATCGCGGGGGCCGAACAATGAGCAGTTCTTC. Looking up the rest from reference TRBV7-3 and TRBJ2-1 gives the full variable domain: GAGVSQTPSNKVTEKGKYVELRCDPISGHTALYWYRQSLGQGPEFLIYFQGTGAADDSGLPNDRFFAVRPEGSVSTLKIQRTERGDSAVYLCASSRASRGPNNEQFFGPGTRLTVL.

The J gene is TRBJ2-3, the V gene TRBV15; TRBD2 agrees at 9 bases. Trimming removed 5 bases from V and 2 bases from J; junction bases left unmatched: 5. CDR1 and CDR2 (germline): LNHNV, YYDKDF (reference sequence). There are 15 residues in the CDR3. The CDR3 loop is CATSARLAVTDTQYF. CDR3 coding DNA: TGTGCCACCAGCGCCCGACTAGCGGTCACAGATACGCAGTATTTT.

V is TRBV11-2 and J is TRBJ1-1, with 8 bases that match TRBD1. J lost 1 base, V lost 1 base, and 8 bases had no gene match. The CDR3 is 17 residues long. Germline CDR1 and CDR2: SGHAT and FQNNGV. The CDR3 loop is CASSLVSGGAWNTEAFF. In nucleotides, the CDR3 is TGTGCCAGCAGCTTAGTCTCAGGGGGCGCCTGGAACACTGAAGCTTTCTTT.

This rearrangement joins TRBV15 to TRBJ1-2; D is unclear. Germline V lookup: CDR1 LNHNV, CDR2 YYDKDF (reference sequence). The ends were cut back, 1 base at V and 3 bases at J, with 12 bases in the middle. The CDR3 has 15 amino acids. As DNA, the CDR3 is TGTGCCACCAGCAGAGGTCCGGTCGGGTACTATGGCTACACCTTC. Its translation: CATSRGPVGYYGYTF.